The sequence of this TCR beta chain was determined in a study of blood T cell repertoires in COVID-19. Overall study context: The origin of the acute and convalescent COVID-19 samples was the United States, Italy and Spain. T cells, B-cell-depleted T cells, or PBMCs provided the cDNA or gDNA that served as material.

Original methodology: Reference gene primer amplification yielded estimated nucleated cell counts. The method was immunoSEQ multiplex PCR; TCRdb's version includes in-frame clones alone and lacks a portion of them. That table furnishes V, J and clone size, whereas the DNA furnished D and trimming. This table has approximately 140,000 clones, around 87% appearing once. CDR1 SGHVS and CDR2 FQNEAQ come from the germline V gene. V gave up 5 bases and J gave up 4 bases, with 15 bases separating them. The CDR3 has 15 residues. The material sequenced was peripheral blood. This receptor was taken from a man at least 80 years old with acute or convalescent COVID-19. The chain employs TRBV7-8 and TRBJ2-1; tentative D call: TRBD1 (6 bases). DNA for the CDR3: TGTGCCAGCAGCCCACTACTACAGGGTTACAATGAGCAGTTCTTC. This encodes CASSPLLQGYNEQFF.